Included here is one T cell receptor (beta chain) sequence, with context. This entry belongs to a study of early T cells in non-severe SARS-CoV-2 infection. Study-wide background: The sequenced material was bulk RNA from unsorted whole blood, and its chains were unpaired.

Individually, cDNA molecules had unique molecular identifiers attached to them. TCRdb re-derived calls from the 5' RACE reads in MiXCR, one entry per CDR3 protein. The sample shows some 59,000 distinct CDR3 sequences, approximately 10% of them seen only once. CDR1 SEHNR and CDR2 FQNEAQ come from the germline V gene (reference sequence). V trimming: 8 bases; J trimming: 7 bases; junction bases outside the gene matches: 12. This CDR3 has 15 residues. This material consisted of whole blood, taken at baseline. V and J are TRBV7-9 and TRBJ2-1, with 9 bases identical to TRBD2. This receptor was taken from an adult who was a healthcare worker with PCR-confirmed SARS-CoV-2 infection or an uninfected control (not recorded which). The CDR3 spells CASSNRETSGNEQFF. In DNA, the CDR3 is TGTGCCAGCTCGAACCGGGAGACTAGCGGTAATGAGCAGTTCTTC.